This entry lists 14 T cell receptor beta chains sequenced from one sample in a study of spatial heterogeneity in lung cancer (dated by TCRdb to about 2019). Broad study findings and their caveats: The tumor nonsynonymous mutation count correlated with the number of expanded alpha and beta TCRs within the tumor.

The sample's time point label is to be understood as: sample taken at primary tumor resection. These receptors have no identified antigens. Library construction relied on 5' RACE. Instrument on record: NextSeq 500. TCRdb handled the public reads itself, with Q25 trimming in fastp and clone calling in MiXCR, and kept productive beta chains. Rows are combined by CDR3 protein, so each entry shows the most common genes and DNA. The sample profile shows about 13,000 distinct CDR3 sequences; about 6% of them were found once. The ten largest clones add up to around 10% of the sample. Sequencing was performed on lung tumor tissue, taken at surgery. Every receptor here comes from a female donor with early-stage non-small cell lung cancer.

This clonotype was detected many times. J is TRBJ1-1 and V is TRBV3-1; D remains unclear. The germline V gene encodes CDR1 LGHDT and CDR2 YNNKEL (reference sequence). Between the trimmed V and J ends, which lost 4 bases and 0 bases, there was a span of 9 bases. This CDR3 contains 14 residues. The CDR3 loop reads CASSRPGLNTEAFF. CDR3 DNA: TGTGCCAGCAGCCGCCCCGGGCTGAACACTGAAGCTTTCTTT.

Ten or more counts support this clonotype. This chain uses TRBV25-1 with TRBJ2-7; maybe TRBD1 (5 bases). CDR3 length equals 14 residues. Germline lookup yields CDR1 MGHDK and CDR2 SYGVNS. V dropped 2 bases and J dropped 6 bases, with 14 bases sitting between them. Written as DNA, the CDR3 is TGTGCCAGCAGTGAAGCAGGGTGGGGTCGCGAGCAGTACTTC. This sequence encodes CASSEAGWGREQYF.

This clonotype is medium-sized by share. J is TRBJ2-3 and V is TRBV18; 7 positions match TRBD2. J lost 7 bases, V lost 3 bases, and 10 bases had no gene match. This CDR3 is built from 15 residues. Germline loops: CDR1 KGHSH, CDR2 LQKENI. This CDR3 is CASSPRGGLGYTQYF. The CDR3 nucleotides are TGTGCCAGCTCACCCCGCGGGGGACTGGGATATACGCAGTATTTT.

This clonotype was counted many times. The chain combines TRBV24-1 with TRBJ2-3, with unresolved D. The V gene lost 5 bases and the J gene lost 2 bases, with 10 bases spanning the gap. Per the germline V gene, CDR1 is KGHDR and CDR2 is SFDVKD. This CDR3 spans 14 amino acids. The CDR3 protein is CATSGAPATDTQYF. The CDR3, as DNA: TGTGCCACCAGTGGAGCCCCCGCCACAGATACGCAGTATTTT.

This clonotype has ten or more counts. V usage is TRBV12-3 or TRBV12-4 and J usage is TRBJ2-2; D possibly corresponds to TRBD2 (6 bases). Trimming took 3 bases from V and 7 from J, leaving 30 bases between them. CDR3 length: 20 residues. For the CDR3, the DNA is TGTGCCAGCAGTTTCTGGGTGGGACTGACTCTGGGGCGGACCGTCGGGGAGCTGTTTTTT. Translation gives CASSFWVGLTLGRTVGELFF.

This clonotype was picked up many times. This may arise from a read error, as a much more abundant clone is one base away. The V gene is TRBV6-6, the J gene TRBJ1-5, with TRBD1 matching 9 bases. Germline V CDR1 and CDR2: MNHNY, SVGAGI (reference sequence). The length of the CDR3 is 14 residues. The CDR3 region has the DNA TGTGCCAGCAATCCACAGGGGGCTCATCAGTCCCAGCATTTT. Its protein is CASNPQGAHQSQHF.

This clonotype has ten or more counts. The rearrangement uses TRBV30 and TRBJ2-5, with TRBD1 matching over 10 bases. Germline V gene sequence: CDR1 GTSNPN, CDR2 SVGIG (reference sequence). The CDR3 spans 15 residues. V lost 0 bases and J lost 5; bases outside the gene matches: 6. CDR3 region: CAWSVGQGVLETQYF. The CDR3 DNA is TGTGCCTGGAGTGTCGGACAGGGGGTACTGGAGACCCAGTACTTC.

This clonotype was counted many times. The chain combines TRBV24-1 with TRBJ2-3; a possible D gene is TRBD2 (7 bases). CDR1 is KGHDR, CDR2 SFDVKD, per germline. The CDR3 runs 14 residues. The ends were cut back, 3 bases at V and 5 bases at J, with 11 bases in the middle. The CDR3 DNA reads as TGTGCCACCAGTGATGCGGGGGCGGAAGATACGCAGTATTTT. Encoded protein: CATSDAGAEDTQYF.

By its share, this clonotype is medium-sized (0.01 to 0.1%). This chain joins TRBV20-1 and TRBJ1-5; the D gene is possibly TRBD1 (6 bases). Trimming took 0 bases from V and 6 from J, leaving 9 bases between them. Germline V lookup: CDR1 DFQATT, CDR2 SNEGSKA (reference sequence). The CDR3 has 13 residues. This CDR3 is CSAREGGAQPQHF. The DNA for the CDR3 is TGCAGTGCTAGAGAGGGGGGGGCTCAGCCCCAGCATTTT.

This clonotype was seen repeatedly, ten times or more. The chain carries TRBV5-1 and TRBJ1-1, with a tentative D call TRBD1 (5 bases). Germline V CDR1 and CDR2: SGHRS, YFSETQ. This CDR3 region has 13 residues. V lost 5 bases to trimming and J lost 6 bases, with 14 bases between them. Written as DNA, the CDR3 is TGCGCCAGCAGGCCGACAGTATCTTCTGAAGCTTTCTTT. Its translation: CASRPTVSSEAFF.

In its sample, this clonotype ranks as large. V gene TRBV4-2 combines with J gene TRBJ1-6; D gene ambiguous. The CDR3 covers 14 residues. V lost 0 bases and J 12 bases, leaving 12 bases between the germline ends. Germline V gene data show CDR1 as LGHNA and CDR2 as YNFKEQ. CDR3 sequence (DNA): TGTGCCAGCAGCCAAGATCTAAAAGGCCGACCCCTCCACTTT. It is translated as CASSQDLKGRPLHF.

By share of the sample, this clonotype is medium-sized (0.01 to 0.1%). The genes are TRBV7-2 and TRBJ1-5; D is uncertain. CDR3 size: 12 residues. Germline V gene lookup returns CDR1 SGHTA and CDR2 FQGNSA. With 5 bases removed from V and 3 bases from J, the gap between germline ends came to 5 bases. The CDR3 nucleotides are TGTGCCAGCAGCGGTATCAATCAGCCCCAGCATTTT. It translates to CASSGINQPQHF. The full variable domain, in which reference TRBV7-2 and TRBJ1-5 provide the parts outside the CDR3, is GAGVSQSPSNKVTEKGKDVELRCDPISGHTALYWYRQSLGQGLEFLIYFQGNSAPDKSGLPSDRFSAERTGGSVSTLTIQRTQQEDSAVYLCASSGINQPQHFGDGTRLSIL.

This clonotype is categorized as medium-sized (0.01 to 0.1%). The CDR3 region has the DNA TGTGCCAGCAGTTTATCGGGTAAAGGCTACACCTTC. Amino acids: CASSLSGKGYTF. The gene calls are TRBV27 and TRBJ1-2; no clear D. CDR3 length: 12 residues. Germline values: CDR1 MNHEY, CDR2 SMNVEV (reference sequence). Trimming removed 0 bases at V and 8 bases at J, with 7 bases between.

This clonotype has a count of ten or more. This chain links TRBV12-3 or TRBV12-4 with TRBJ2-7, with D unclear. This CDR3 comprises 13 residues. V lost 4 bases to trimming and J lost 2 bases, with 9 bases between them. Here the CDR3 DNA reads TGTGCCAGCAGTTACGTGGCAGCCTACGAGCAGTACTTC. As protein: CASSYVAAYEQYF.